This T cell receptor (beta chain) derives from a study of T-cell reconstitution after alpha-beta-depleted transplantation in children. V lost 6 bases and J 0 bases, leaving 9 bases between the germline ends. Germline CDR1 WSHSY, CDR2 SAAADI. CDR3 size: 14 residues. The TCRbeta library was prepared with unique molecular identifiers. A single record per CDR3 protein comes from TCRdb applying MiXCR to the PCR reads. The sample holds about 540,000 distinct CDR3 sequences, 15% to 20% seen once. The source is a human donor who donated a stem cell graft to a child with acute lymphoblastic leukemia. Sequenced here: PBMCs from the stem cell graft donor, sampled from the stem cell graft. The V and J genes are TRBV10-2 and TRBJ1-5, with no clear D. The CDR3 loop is CASRVSDSNQPQHF. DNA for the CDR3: TGCGCCAGCAGAGTGAGCGATAGCAATCAGCCCCAGCATTTT.